These 30 T cell receptor beta chains originate from one sample sequenced in a study of identical twins. One entry per CDR3 protein, called by TCRdb with MiXCR from the 5' RACE reads. The repertoire has 640,000 or so distinct CDR3 sequences, approximately 6% of them found once; the top ten carry roughly 1.6%. The source material was naive T cells sorted from blood. The receptors derive from a man aged 18 to 29 in good health.

This clonotype showed up many times. The rearrangement links TRBV10-3 to TRBJ2-6; no firm D call. Germline V gives CDR1 ENHRY, CDR2 SYGVKD. V lost 8 bases to trimming and J lost 2 bases, with 7 bases between them. The CDR3 has 13 residues. CDR3 sequence (DNA): TGTGCCATCTTAGGGACTGGGGCCAACGTCCTGACTTTC. The encoded protein is CAILGTGANVLTF.

This clonotype was counted a few times. In nucleotides, the CDR3 is TGCAGCGTTGATTGGGGGGTCGGGGAGACCCAGTACTTC. The encoded protein is CSVDWGVGETQYF. This rearrangement joins TRBV29-1 to TRBJ2-5; possibly TRBD2 for D (6 bases). V was pared by 3 bases and J by 5 bases, with 13 bases between. The CDR3 has 13 amino acids. Per the germline V gene, CDR1 is SQVTM and CDR2 is ANQGSEA.

This clonotype has just a few counts. This chain connects TRBV30 to TRBJ1-1, with D hard to call. Germline CDR1 GTSNPN, CDR2 SVGIG (reference sequence). The CDR3 spans 13 residues. Trimming removed 2 bases from V and 0 bases from J, with 7 bases in between. The CDR3 here is CAWSSPMNTEAFF. DNA for the CDR3: TGTGCCTGGAGTTCGCCTATGAACACTGAAGCTTTCTTT.

The gene calls are TRBV5-4 and TRBJ2-1, with 10 bases lining up with TRBD2. V dropped 4 bases and J dropped 15; count of bases not matched to a gene: 13. From germline, CDR1 is SGHNT and CDR2 YYREEE (reference sequence). The CDR3 spans 14 residues. DNA for the CDR3: TGTGCCAGCAGCACCGGGACTAGCGTAGAGAGCATGTTCTTC. It specifies CASSTGTSVESMFF.

The chain couples TRBV6-2 or TRBV6-3 to TRBJ2-7; 7 bases are a match to TRBD2. Germline trimming cut 0 bases from V and 4 bases from J; bases unmatched to any gene: 9. Germline CDR1 and CDR2: MNHEY and SVGEGT. The CDR3 length is 16 residues. CDR3: CASSYSGAGAKYEQYF. The CDR3 region has the DNA TGTGCCAGCAGTTACTCCGGGGCGGGAGCCAAATACGAGCAGTACTTC.

This clonotype was seen repeatedly, ten times or more. The CDR3, as DNA: TGCAGCGCCCTCGGGGCAAACAATGAGCAGTTCTTC. This translates into CSALGANNEQFF. This sequence joins TRBV29-1 and TRBJ2-1, with D perhaps given as TRBD1 or TRBD2 (5 bases each). The CDR3 runs 12 residues. V was pared by 7 bases and J by 5 bases, with 12 bases between. CDR1 and CDR2 from the germline V gene are SQVTM and ANQGSEA.

This clonotype appeared a few times. This chain joins TRBV12-5 and TRBJ2-6; the match to TRBD1 covers 8 bases. The CDR3 extends over 20 amino acids. The V and J ends lost 5 bases and 1 base, in that order; junction bases with no gene match: 16. Germline CDR1 is LGHNT and CDR2 is FRNRAP. CDR3 region: CASGDPLPGGGVSGANVLTF. The CDR3, as DNA: TGTGCTAGTGGTGACCCACTACCAGGGGGCGGAGTATCTGGGGCCAACGTCCTGACTTTC.

The V and J genes are TRBV5-1 and TRBJ2-1; 10 nucleotides agree with TRBD2. V lost 4 bases and J lost 7; bases outside the gene matches: 5. The CDR3 length is 14 residues. Germline CDR1 and CDR2: SGHRS and YFSETQ. The CDR3 region has the DNA TGCGCCAGCAGCGCTAGCGGGAGTAGAAATGAGCAGTTCTTC. Protein: CASSASGSRNEQFF.

This clonotype was counted a few times. This chain's CDR3 is CASSQASGGGQNIQYF. The CDR3 DNA reads TGTGCCAGCAGTCAGGCTAGCGGAGGGGGTCAAAACATTCAGTACTTC. V is TRBV6-1 and J is TRBJ2-4; D may be TRBD2 (7 bases). The CDR3 has 16 residues. Germline CDR1 and CDR2: MNHNS and SASEGT. V lost 5 bases, J lost 5 bases, and 19 bases lay in between.

This clonotype was seen repeatedly, ten times or more. The chain employs TRBV12-3 or TRBV12-4 and TRBJ2-3; 9 nucleotides agree with TRBD2. The V gene end was trimmed by 5 bases and the J gene end by 1 base; junction bases not matched to a gene: 7. The CDR3 is made up of 16 amino acids. In DNA form, the CDR3 reads TGTGCCAGCAGTACAGTAGCGGGAGCGGGCACAGATACGCAGTATTTT. The encoded protein is CASSTVAGAGTDTQYF.

This clonotype was observed a few times. The chain recombines TRBV18 with TRBJ2-6; 9 bases align to TRBD1. This CDR3 comprises 18 residues. Germline loops: CDR1 KGHSH, CDR2 LQKENI. The V segment lost 5 bases and the J segment 2 bases; nucleotides outside the gene matches: 10. Written as DNA, the CDR3 is TGTGCCAGCTCAACCCTGCCGAGGACAGGGGCTGGGGCCAACGTCCTGACTTTC. Amino acid sequence: CASSTLPRTGAGANVLTF.

In its sample, this clonotype was seen many times. This chain connects TRBV29-1 to TRBJ2-5; 7 bases align to TRBD2. CDR3 length: 12 residues. V was pared by 2 bases and J by 4 bases, with 1 base of the junction left unmatched. Germline CDR1 reads SQVTM; CDR2 reads ANQGSEA. The CDR3 is CSVESGGETQYF. The CDR3 bases are TGCAGCGTTGAATCGGGGGGAGAGACCCAGTACTTC.

This clonotype was seen ten or more times. The chain couples TRBV12-3 or TRBV12-4 to TRBJ1-2; 7 bases fit TRBD1. Trimming removed 3 bases from V and 4 bases from J; junction bases left unmatched: 2. This CDR3 is built from 13 residues. CDR3 in amino acids: CASSFRDSYGYTF. CDR3 coding DNA: TGTGCCAGCAGTTTTCGGGACAGCTATGGCTACACCTTC.

This clonotype was seen many times. The gene calls are TRBV7-2 and TRBJ1-1; 8 nucleotides line up with TRBD1. The length of the CDR3 is 14 residues. The V gene end was trimmed by 5 bases and the J gene end by 7 bases; junction bases not matched to a gene: 9. The V gene's germline CDR1 is SGHTA and CDR2 FQGNSA. Here the CDR3 DNA reads TGTGCCAGCAGCCTCGACAGGGGCCGGGGTGAAGCTTTCTTT. Translating gives CASSLDRGRGEAFF.

A word on this clonotype: The junction does not match germline at one end; this may be a read error. The chain carries TRBV11-2 and TRBJ2-7; 9 positions match TRBD2. Germline V gene lookup returns CDR1 SGHAT and CDR2 FQNNGV. The CDR3 length is 12 residues. The CDR3 coding sequence is TGTGCCAGCGATGTAGCGGGAGTGCAGCAGCACTTC. The encoded protein is CASDVAGVQQHF.

With respect to this clonotype: A much larger clone is a single base away; this may be a read error. The chain uses TRBV6-5 and TRBJ1-3; no definite D call. The CDR3 spans 15 residues. Germline loops: CDR1 MNHEY, CDR2 SVGAGI. The CDR3 reads CARSSPKNAGNTIYF. The CDR3 nucleotides are TGTGCCAGAAGTTCTCCAAAGAACGCTGGAAACACCATATATTTT.

This clonotype was seen a handful of times. V gene TRBV6-2 or TRBV6-3 combines with J gene TRBJ2-1; perhaps D is TRBD1 or TRBD2 (5 bases each). Germline CDR1 is MNHEY and CDR2 is SVGEGT. The V gene lost 6 bases and the J gene lost 6 bases, with 21 bases spanning the gap. There are 16 residues in the CDR3. CDR3 region: CASSQQGWGPFNEQFF. The DNA of the CDR3 is TGTGCCAGCAGCCAGCAGGGTTGGGGACCATTCAATGAGCAGTTCTTC.

This clonotype was found many times. The junction does not match germline at one end; this may be a read error. V and J are TRBV12-3 or TRBV12-4 and TRBJ1-1; D might be TRBD1 (5 bases). This CDR3 region has 11 residues. The CDR3 DNA sequence: TGTGCCAGCAGTCTTCCGGGACCCCTGTATTTT. Translation gives CASSLPGPLYF.

As regards this clonotype: This may be a read error: a much more frequent sequence differs by one nucleotide. The gene calls are TRBV19 and TRBJ1-1, with 8 bases lining up with TRBD1. J lost 9 bases, V lost 5 bases, and 14 bases had no gene match. The CDR3 totals 15 residues. From germline, CDR1 is LNHDA and CDR2 SQIVND (reference sequence). CDR3 sequence reads: CASSPRDRRRTQAFF. The CDR3 DNA sequence: TGTGCCAGTAGTCCTCGGGACAGGAGGCGGACTCAAGCTTTCTTT.

This clonotype has a handful of counts. Written as DNA, the CDR3 is TGCGCCAGCAGCGCCAGGGGTGGCAGTACCGGGGAGCTGTTTTTT. Translated, it gives CASSARGGSTGELFF. The chain couples TRBV5-1 to TRBJ2-2; D might be TRBD1 (6 bases). V was shortened by 4 bases and J by 5 bases, with 15 bases between the two germline ends. CDR1 and CDR2 (germline): SGHRS, YFSETQ. The CDR3 contains 15 residues.

This clonotype appeared a few times. The J gene is TRBJ2-6, the V gene TRBV5-1; TRBD1 might be the D (6 bases). V shed 0 bases and J shed 0 bases, with 13 bases lying between them. The CDR3 is made up of 18 amino acids. Per the germline V gene, CDR1 is SGHRS and CDR2 is YFSETQ. CDR3 sequence reads: CASSLEAGARSGANVLTF. The CDR3 region has the DNA TGCGCCAGCAGCTTGGAGGCAGGGGCCCGCTCTGGGGCCAACGTCCTGACTTTC.

The chain links TRBV5-1 to TRBJ2-7, with 11 bases aligning to TRBD2. Trimming at V came to 4 bases and at J to 3 bases, leaving 3 bases not matched to a gene. The CDR3 consists of 14 residues. Germline CDR1 and CDR2: SGHRS and YFSETQ. As DNA, the CDR3 is TGCGCCAGCAGCATTAGCGGGAGGGACTACGAGCAGTACGTC. This translates into CASSISGRDYEQYV.

This clonotype was detected ten times or more. The chain couples TRBV6-5 to TRBJ2-1; 8 bases agree with TRBD1. V was clipped by 2 bases and J by 0 bases; unmatched bases: 12. The CDR3 extends over 19 amino acids. Germline-derived CDR1 and CDR2 are MNHEY and SVGAGI. The CDR3 nucleotides read TGTGCCAGCAGTTACACCGGGACAGGCTTAGCGTTCTCCTACAATGAGCAGTTCTTC. Translating it yields CASSYTGTGLAFSYNEQFF.

This clonotype was seen a few times. The V call is TRBV20-1, the J call TRBJ2-4; 14 positions match TRBD2. The trim removed 0 bases at V and 1 base at J, leaving 11 bases unmatched. Looked up from germline, CDR1 is DFQATT and CDR2 is SNEGSKA (reference sequence). The CDR3 is 20 residues long. The CDR3 nucleotides read TGCAGTGCTAGAGACGAGCCGGGACTAGCGGGAGAGGTTGCCAAAAACATTCAGTACTTC. Translation: CSARDEPGLAGEVAKNIQYF.

Only a few counts were recorded for this clonotype. Here the CDR3 reads CASSYQRHTYEQYV. In nucleotides, the CDR3 is TGTGCCAGCAGTTACCAGCGGCATACCTACGAGCAGTACGTC. This chain links TRBV6-2 or TRBV6-3 with TRBJ2-7; a possible D gene is TRBD2 (5 bases). V was trimmed by 2 bases and J by 2 bases, leaving 10 bases between them. CDR1 and CDR2 from the germline V gene are MNHEY and SVGEGT. The length of the CDR3 is 14 residues.

CDR3 residues: CSAPPESNQPQHF. For the CDR3, the DNA is TGCAGTGCTCCTCCAGAAAGCAATCAGCCCCAGCATTTT. The chain is built from TRBV20-1 and TRBJ1-5; D gene ambiguous. The CDR3 consists of 13 residues. Germline V gene data show CDR1 as DFQATT and CDR2 as SNEGSKA (reference sequence). V shed 5 bases and J shed 1 base, with 9 bases lying between them.

The rearrangement links TRBV7-9 to TRBJ2-1; 8 bases agree with TRBD2. J was trimmed by 5 bases and V by 1 base; bases with no gene match: 7. This CDR3 is 16 amino acids long. Looked up from germline, CDR1 is SEHNR and CDR2 is FQNEAQ (reference sequence). In nucleotides, the CDR3 is TGTGCCAGCAGCTTAGTATCCGCGGGAGGTCACAATGAGCAGTTCTTC. It encodes CASSLVSAGGHNEQFF.

This clonotype appeared a few times. This chain links TRBV6-1 with TRBJ2-2, with 8 nucleotides matching TRBD2. The CDR3 totals 17 residues. CDR1 is MNHNS and CDR2 is SASEGT in the germline V gene. V shed 6 bases, J shed 2 bases, and the junction held 11 bases outside the gene matches. The CDR3 protein is CASSRTSGTRNTGELFF. The CDR3 region has the DNA TGTGCCAGCAGCCGAACCTCCGGGACTAGAAACACCGGGGAGCTGTTTTTT.

This clonotype was seen many times. The chain employs TRBV20-1 and TRBJ2-7, with D possibly being TRBD2 (6 bases). Germline V lookup: CDR1 DFQATT, CDR2 SNEGSKA (reference sequence). V gave up 5 bases and J gave up 3 bases, with 20 bases separating them. The length of the CDR3 is 15 residues. The CDR3 nucleotides read TGCAGTGCTCCCGACGGAGGGCCACTTCTCTACGAGCAGTACTTC. It codes for CSAPDGGPLLYEQYF.

For the CDR3, the DNA is TGCAGTGCTAGAGATGGACGGGAGGGAGGAGAGACCCAGTACTTC. Encoded protein: CSARDGREGGETQYF. V gene TRBV20-1 combines with J gene TRBJ2-5; 8 bases line up with TRBD2. Germline V CDR1 and CDR2: DFQATT, SNEGSKA (reference sequence). This CDR3 comprises 15 residues. Trimming at V came to 0 bases and at J to 4 bases, leaving 7 bases not matched to a gene.